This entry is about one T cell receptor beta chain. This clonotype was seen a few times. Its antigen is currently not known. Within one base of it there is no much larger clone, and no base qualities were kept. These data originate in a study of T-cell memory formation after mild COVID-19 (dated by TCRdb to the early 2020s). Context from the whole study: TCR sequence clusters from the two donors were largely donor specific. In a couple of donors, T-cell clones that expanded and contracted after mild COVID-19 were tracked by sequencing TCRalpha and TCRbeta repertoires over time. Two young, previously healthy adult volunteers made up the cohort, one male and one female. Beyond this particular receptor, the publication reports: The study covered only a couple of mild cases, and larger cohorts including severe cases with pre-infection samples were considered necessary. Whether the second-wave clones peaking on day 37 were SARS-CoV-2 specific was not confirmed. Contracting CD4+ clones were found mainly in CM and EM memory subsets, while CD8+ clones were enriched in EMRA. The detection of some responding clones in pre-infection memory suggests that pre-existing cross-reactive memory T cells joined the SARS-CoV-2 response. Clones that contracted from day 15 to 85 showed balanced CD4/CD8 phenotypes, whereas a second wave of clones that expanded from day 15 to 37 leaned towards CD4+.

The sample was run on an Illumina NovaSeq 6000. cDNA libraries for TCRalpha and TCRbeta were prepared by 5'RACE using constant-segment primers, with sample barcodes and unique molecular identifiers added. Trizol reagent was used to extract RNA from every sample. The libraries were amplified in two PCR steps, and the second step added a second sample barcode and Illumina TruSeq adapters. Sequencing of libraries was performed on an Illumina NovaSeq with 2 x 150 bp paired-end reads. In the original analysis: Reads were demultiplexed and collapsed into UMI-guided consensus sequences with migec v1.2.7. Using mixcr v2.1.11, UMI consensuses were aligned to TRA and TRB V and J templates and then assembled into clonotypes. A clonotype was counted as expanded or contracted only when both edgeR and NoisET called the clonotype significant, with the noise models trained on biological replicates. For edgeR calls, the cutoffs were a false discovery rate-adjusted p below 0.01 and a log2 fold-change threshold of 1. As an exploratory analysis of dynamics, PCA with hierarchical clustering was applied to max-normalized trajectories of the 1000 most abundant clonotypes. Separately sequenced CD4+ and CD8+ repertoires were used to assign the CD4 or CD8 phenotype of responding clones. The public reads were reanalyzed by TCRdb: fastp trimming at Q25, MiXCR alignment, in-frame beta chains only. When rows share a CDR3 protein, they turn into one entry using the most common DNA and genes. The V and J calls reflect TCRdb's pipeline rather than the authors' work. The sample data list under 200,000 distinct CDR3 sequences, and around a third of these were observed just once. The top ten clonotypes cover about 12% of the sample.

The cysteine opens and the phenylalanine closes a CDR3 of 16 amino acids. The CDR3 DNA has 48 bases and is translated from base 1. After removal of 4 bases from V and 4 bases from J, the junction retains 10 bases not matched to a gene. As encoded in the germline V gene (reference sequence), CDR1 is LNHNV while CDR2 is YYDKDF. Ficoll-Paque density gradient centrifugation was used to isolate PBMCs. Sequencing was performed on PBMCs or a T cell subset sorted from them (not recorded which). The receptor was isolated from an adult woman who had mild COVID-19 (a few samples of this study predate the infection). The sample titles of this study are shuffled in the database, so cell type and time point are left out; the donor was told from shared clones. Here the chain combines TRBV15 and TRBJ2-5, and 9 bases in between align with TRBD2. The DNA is TGTGCCACCAGCACGAGGGCGGGAGGGAGTGTAGAGACCCAGTACTTC. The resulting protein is CATSTRAGGSVETQYF.